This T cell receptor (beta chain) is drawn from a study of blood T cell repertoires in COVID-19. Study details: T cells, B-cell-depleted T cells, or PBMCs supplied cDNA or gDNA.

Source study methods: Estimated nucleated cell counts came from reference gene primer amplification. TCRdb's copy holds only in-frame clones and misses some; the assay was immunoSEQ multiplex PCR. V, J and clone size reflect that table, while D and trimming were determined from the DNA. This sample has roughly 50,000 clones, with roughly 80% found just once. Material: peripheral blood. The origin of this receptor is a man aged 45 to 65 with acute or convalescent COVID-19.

The CDR3 loop reads CASSLSAQEDQPQHF. DNA of the CDR3: TGTGCCAGCAGTTTATCGGCCCAAGAGGATCAGCCCCAGCATTTT. The chain recombines TRBV27 with TRBJ1-5; no firm D call. The germline V gene encodes CDR1 MNHEY and CDR2 SMNVEV (reference sequence). CDR3 length: 15 amino acids. V was trimmed by 0 bases and J by 5 bases, leaving 11 bases between them.